This note documents a single T cell receptor beta chain sequence. Antigen unknown. cDNA came from about 0.5 to 1 ug RNA primed by random hexamers. One entry per CDR3 protein, called by TCRdb with MiXCR from the immunoSEQ multiplex PCR reads. The sample shows over 140,000 distinct CDR3 sequences, 85% to 95% of them seen only once. These data belong to a study of CD8 T cells in Susac syndrome. General observations from the study: Clonal expansion was not seen in any Susac syndrome CD4+ T cell repertoire.

Germline CDR1 and CDR2: GTSNPN and SVGIG (reference sequence). This CDR3 region has 13 residues. V dropped 5 bases and J dropped 4 bases, with 12 bases sitting between them. Sequenced: CD4+ T cells from PBMCs. The chain combines TRBV30 with TRBJ1-5; possible D gene TRBD1, 5 bases. The TCR originated in a human donor with Susac syndrome. The CDR3 here is CAWSKGSNQPQHF. DNA for the CDR3: TGTGCCTGGTCGAAGGGGTCGAATCAGCCCCAGCATTTT. The full variable domain, with the rest looked up from reference TRBV30 and TRBJ1-5, is SQTIHQWPATLVQPVGSPLSLECTVEGTSNPNLYWYRQAAGRGLQLLFYSVGIGQISSEVPQNLSASRPQDRQFILSSKKLLLSDSGFYLCAWSKGSNQPQHFGDGTRLSIL.